These T cell receptor beta chains were read from a single sample in a study of T cell responses to AZD1222 COVID-19 vaccine. Clones were sequenced by immunoSEQ multiplex PCR, and TCRdb holds only the in-frame ones, with some missing. The sample has around 100,000 clones; more than 75% are singletons. Sample: peripheral blood, taken 28 days after the second dose of the MenACWY control vaccine. These receptors came from an adult who received the MenACWY meningococcal vaccine as a control. Each CDR3 is given without its conserved first and last residue. Fields, in order: V gene, clone size, CDR3 protein. Part of the rows lack a size; the others show once, few, many or a class for expanded clones.

TRBV5-1	.	ASSLRRDTEAF
TRBV4-2	few	ASSQLAGGQETQY
TRBV15	.	ATSALSSGQHYEQY
TRBV19	.	ASSSDVNTEAF
TRBV19	.	ASSTGQNYGYT
TRBV7-6	.	ASSPIPGTGLPEQY
TRBV28	.	ASSFGRVNSPLH
TRBV3-1/TRBV3-2	.	ASSQHREGQPQH
TRBV6-1	.	ASSEDAVGFGGELF
TRBV11-2	.	ASSLDQFHLTDTQY
TRBV5-1	.	ASSSEILGQGRGAF
TRBV15	.	ATSRVRQGRSYNEQF
TRBV2	.	ASSVGTGRQETQY
TRBV28	.	ASSPPTLYEQY
TRBV29-1	.	SVELGTRGGYT
TRBV6-5	.	ASSYSAVSSYNEQF
TRBV7-8	.	ASSSTSGGQGTQY
TRBV19	.	ASSIRVTGELF
TRBV6-6	.	ASSFSSNQPQH
TRBV7-8	few	ASSHTGDSGNTIY
TRBV9	once	ASSVGLGGDPNQLF
TRBV5-1	.	ASSLVGITAPLH
TRBV27	.	ASRRTATGGVAYEQY
TRBV19	.	ASSIGQGAAYEQY
TRBV19	few	ASSGGDNLRQPQH
TRBV19	once	ASSIAAGQNTEAF
TRBV18	.	ASSPRTGGNSPLH
TRBV7-2	.	ASSYARALNSPLH
TRBV12-3/TRBV12-4	.	ASSLQNIQY
TRBV7-3	.	ASSLWPSGTEAF
TRBV7-9	.	ASSPGQPTDTQY
TRBV5-8	.	ASSPGRGRVGTEAF
TRBV18	.	ASSPGLERGLDGELF
TRBV4-1	.	ASSQDKYYEQY
TRBV7-9	.	ASSLPIIGLAYNEQF
TRBV10-2	.	ASSEPAGGADTQY
TRBV11-3	.	ASSPRQGYNEQF
TRBV19	few	ASSKGAHNSPLH
TRBV5-1	.	ASSLTGTREYNEQF
TRBV5-4	.	ASSLGGTGVYGYT
TRBV28	few	ASSLGGALGYT
TRBV6-2/TRBV6-3	.	ASSSSGGALETQY
TRBV7-8	.	ASSVGRTSQTQY
TRBV5-1	.	ASSSSGGYTEAF
TRBV7-3	.	ASSPDRNYGYT
TRBV19	once	ASSISLSRADGYT
TRBV5-8	many	ASSLGTYEQY
TRBV4-2	.	ASGQARTGMLPEQY
TRBV5-4	.	ASSFKTRGEKLF
TRBV11-3	.	ASSLHSGGTGDEQF
TRBV29-1	.	SVVDRDNSPLH
TRBV5-1	.	ASSLASGGAGGTDTQY
TRBV4-1	.	ASSQGERLGYGYT
TRBV27	.	ASSLKGHGYT
TRBV9	.	ASSAGQGRGEQF